This entry features one T cell receptor beta chain sequence. This sample is drawn from a study of T cell responses to AZD1222 COVID-19 vaccine. Using immunoSEQ multiplex PCR, the repertoire was profiled, and TCRdb retains in-frame clones only, with some absent. The table has 140,000 to 150,000 clones, roughly 93% seen once. Germline V gene sequence: CDR1 SNHLY, CDR2 FYNNEI. Trimming removed 6 bases from V and 4 bases from J, with 13 bases in between. This CDR3 spans 14 amino acids. The sequenced sample was peripheral blood, obtained after recovery from COVID-19. The chain carries TRBV2 and TRBJ1-3, with D unresolved. This sequence was found in an adult who had recovered from COVID-19. Here the CDR3 reads CASSGEARGNTIYF. DNA of the CDR3: TGTGCCAGCAGCGGCGAGGCGCGAGGAAACACCATATATTTT.